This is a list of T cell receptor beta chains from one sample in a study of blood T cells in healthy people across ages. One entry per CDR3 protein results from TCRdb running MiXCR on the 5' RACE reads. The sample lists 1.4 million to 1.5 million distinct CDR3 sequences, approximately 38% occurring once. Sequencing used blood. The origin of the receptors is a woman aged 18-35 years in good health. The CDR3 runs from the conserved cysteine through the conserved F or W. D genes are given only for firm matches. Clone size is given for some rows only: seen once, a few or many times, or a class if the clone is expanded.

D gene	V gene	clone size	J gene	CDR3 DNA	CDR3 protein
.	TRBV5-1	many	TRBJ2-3	TGCGCCAGCAGCTTGAAGGCTAGCGGCACAGATACGCAGTATTTT	CASSLKASGTDTQYF
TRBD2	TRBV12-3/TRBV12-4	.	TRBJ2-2	TGTGCCAGCAGTTTTTCAGCGGGGGGTTGGGGCACCGGGGAGCTGTTTTTT	CASSFSAGGWGTGELFF
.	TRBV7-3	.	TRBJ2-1	TGTGCCAGCAGCTTAAAAGTGAGGGTTGCCTACAATGAGCAGTTCTTC	CASSLKVRVAYNEQFF
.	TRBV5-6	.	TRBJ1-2	TGTGCTTGCGCGAGGGGCGAACGGCGTGGCTACACCTTC	CACARGERRGYTF
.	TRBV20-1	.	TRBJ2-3	TGCAGTGCTCCGTCTTGGGGTTTAAGCACAGATACGCAGTATTTT	CSAPSWGLSTDTQYF
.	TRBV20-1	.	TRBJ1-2	TGCAGTGCCCCGCCTGTAGCGGTTGGCTACACCTTC	CSAPPVAVGYTF
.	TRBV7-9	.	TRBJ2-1	TGTGCCAGCAGCTACGAGGGGCTAGTCTTTAGGAATGAGCAGTTCTTC	CASSYEGLVFRNEQFF
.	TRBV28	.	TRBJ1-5	TGTGCCAGCAGTTTCGGGACGCGAAACTTCAATCAGCCCCAGCATTTT	CASSFGTRNFNQPQHF
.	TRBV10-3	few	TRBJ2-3	TGTGCCATCAGTGAGCCGACTGGACCTCGCGTTACGCAGTATTTT	CAISEPTGPRVTQYF
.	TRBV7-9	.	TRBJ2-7	TGTGCCAGCAGCCCGAGCTCACCGACCTACGAGCAGTACTTC	CASSPSSPTYEQYF
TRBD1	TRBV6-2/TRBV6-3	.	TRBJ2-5	TGTGCCAGCAGTTACTCCCCGACAGGGAAGGCAAGTCAAGAGACCCAGTACTTC	CASSYSPTGKASQETQYF
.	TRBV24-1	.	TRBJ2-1	TGTGCCACCAGTGATCCCAGGGACTACAATGAGCAGTTCTTC	CATSDPRDYNEQFF
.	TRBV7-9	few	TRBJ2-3	TGTGCCAGCAGCTTAGTGATGGATACGCAGTATTTT	CASSLVMDTQYF
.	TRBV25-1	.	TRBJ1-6	TGTGCCAGCAGGGAAACAGAGAGAAATTCACCCCTCCACTTT	CASRETERNSPLHF
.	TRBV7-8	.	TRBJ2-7	TGTGCCAGCAGCCCCGAGGGTGCGGCCTACTACGAGCAGTACTTC	CASSPEGAAYYEQYF
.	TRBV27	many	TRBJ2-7	TGTGCCAGCAGTGCGACAGGCTCCTACGAGCAGTACTTC	CASSATGSYEQYF
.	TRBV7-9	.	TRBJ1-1	TGTGCCAGCAGCTTAATTCGACAGAGGAACACTGAGGCTTTCTTT	CASSLIRQRNTEAFF
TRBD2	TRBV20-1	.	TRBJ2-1	TGCAGCGCGGGAGGGCCTTTGGATGAGCAGTTCTTC	CSAGGPLDEQFF
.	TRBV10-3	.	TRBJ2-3	TGTGCCATCAGTGATGGGCAGGGGTCGAGGACGCAGTATTTT	CAISDGQGSRTQYF
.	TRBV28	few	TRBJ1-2	TGTGCCAGCAGTCCAACCGGGGTCCTCTATGGCTACACCTTC	CASSPTGVLYGYTF
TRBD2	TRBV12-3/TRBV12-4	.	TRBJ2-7	TGTGCCAGCAGTTCCGTCGCGGGAGGGCCTTACGAGCAGTACTTC	CASSSVAGGPYEQYF
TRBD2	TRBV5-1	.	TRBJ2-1	TGCGCCAGCAGCTCCGAAGCGGGAGGGCTTTACAATGAGCAGTTCTTC	CASSSEAGGLYNEQFF
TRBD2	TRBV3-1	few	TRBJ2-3	TGTGCCAGCAATGTTAGCGGGGACACGCAGTATTTT	CASNVSGDTQYF
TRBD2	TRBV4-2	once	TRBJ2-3	TGTGCCAGCAGCCAAGTTGGGGCTAGCGGGAGCCCAGATACGCAGTATTTT	CASSQVGASGSPDTQYF
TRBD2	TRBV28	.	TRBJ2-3	TGTGCCAGCAACAGGGCAGCGGGGGACACAGATACGCAGTATTTT	CASNRAAGDTDTQYF
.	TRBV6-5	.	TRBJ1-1	TGTGCCAGCAGTTACTCCGGAGGGGCCACTGAAGCTTTCTTT	CASSYSGGATEAFF
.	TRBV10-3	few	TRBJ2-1	TGTGCCATCAGGATAGGGGGACCGGCCGGCAATGAGCAGTTCTTC	CAIRIGGPAGNEQFF
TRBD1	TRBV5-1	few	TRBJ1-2	TGCGCCAGCAGCTTGGGGACAGGGTTCGGCTACACCTTC	CASSLGTGFGYTF
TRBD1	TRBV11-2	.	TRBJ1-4	TGTGCCAGCAGCTTGGGCAGTACAGGGGCGTCTGAAAAACTGTTTTTT	CASSLGSTGASEKLFF
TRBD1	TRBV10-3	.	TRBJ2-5	TGTGCCATCAGTGAGTCGGGACAGGGGGTCCAAGAGACCCAGTACTTC	CAISESGQGVQETQYF
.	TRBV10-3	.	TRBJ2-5	TGTGCCATCAGTGAAAGGGGGCCGCGGGGCTCCTACAATGAGCAGTACTTC	CAISERGPRGSYNEQYF